The 23 T cell receptor beta chains reported below all come from one sample, sequenced in a study of T cell repertoires in cytomegalovirus infection. Each CDR3 protein gets one entry after TCRdb re-called the reads with MiXCR. This table has some 200,000 distinct CDR3 sequences, roughly 9.8% appearing once. Material: PBMCs. The receptors here all came from a human donor in good health (CMV status not recorded). Some clones in this sample may be carry-over from other donors' samples.

In this sample, this clonotype turned up a few times. As DNA, the CDR3 is TGTGCCAGCAGTTCCAGCAAGCGGGATGGCTACACCTTC. Amino acids: CASSSSKRDGYTF. This chain connects TRBV27 to TRBJ1-2; unclear D gene. Between the trimmed V and J ends, which lost 4 bases and 6 bases, there was a span of 12 bases. This CDR3 region has 13 residues. Germline V gene lookup returns CDR1 MNHEY and CDR2 SMNVEV (reference sequence).

This clonotype was seen a few times. This chain uses TRBV6-5 with TRBJ2-1; a possible D gene is TRBD2 (5 bases). Per the germline V gene, CDR1 is MNHEY and CDR2 is SVGAGI. The CDR3 consists of 12 residues. Trimming left V 4 bases short and J 7 bases short, with 8 bases between. In DNA form, the CDR3 reads TGTGCCAGCAGTTCCGACTATAATGAGCAGTTCTTC. It specifies CASSSDYNEQFF.

Ten or more counts support this clonotype. The rearrangement uses TRBV11-2 and TRBJ2-7; TRBD2 is a possible D gene (6 bases). This CDR3 has 17 amino acids. Germline assignment: CDR1 SGHAT and CDR2 FQNNGV. V lost 1 base and J 7 bases, leaving 23 bases between the germline ends. CDR3 DNA sequence: TGTGCCAGCAGCTTAGGACCCCGGGTAGCGGATGCAAAGGAGCAGTACTTC. Its translation: CASSLGPRVADAKEQYF.

Ten or more counts support this clonotype. The chain uses TRBV28 and TRBJ2-7; 8 positions match TRBD1. From germline, CDR1 is MDHEN and CDR2 SYDVKM. The CDR3 length is 15 residues. Losses at the gene ends were 6 bases for V and 4 bases for J; bases not matched to a gene: 11. The CDR3 coding sequence is TGTGCCAGCAGAGATACAGGGGGACCTATTTACGAGCAGTACTTC. Its translation: CASRDTGGPIYEQYF.

This clonotype was recorded many times. The V call is TRBV20-1, the J call TRBJ1-6; a possible D gene is TRBD1 (5 bases). The CDR3 runs 18 residues. The V and J ends lost 3 bases and 0 bases respectively, with 18 bases between them. Germline assignment: CDR1 DFQATT and CDR2 SNEGSKA (reference sequence). The CDR3: CSASFVRVDSSYNSPLHF. CDR3 nucleotides: TGCAGTGCTAGTTTCGTGCGGGTAGACAGCTCCTATAATTCACCCCTCCACTTT.

This chain uses TRBV9 with TRBJ1-3, with D possibly TRBD1 on 6 matching bases. Germline V lookup: CDR1 SGDLS, CDR2 YYNGEE. The CDR3 runs 15 residues. The V end was cut by 5 bases, the J end by 0 bases, with 12 bases between. This CDR3 is CASSTGQHSGNTIYF. In DNA, the CDR3 is TGTGCCAGCAGTACCGGACAGCACTCTGGAAACACCATATATTTT.

This clonotype was observed many times. This sequence joins TRBV7-2 and TRBJ2-2; possible D gene TRBD1, 5 bases. The CDR3 spans 13 residues. V was shortened by 7 bases and J by 2 bases, with 8 bases between the two germline ends. Looked up from germline, CDR1 is SGHTA and CDR2 is FQGNSA. The CDR3 DNA reads TGTGCCAGCACCAGGGCAAACACCGGGGAGCTGTTTTTT. Translation: CASTRANTGELFF.

There are many counts of this clonotype. The V call is TRBV24-1, the J call TRBJ2-3; 9 bases match TRBD1. CDR1 and CDR2 from the germline V gene are KGHDR and SFDVKD. This CDR3 is 15 amino acids long. V gave up 3 bases and J gave up 6 bases; unmatched junction bases: 6. In DNA, the CDR3 is TGTGCCACCAGTGATGAACAGGGGGCAAAGGATACGCAGTATTTT. The encoded protein is CATSDEQGAKDTQYF.

This clonotype was seen ten or more times. The chain carries TRBV6-1 and TRBJ2-7; no reliable D call. Germline assignment: CDR1 MNHNS and CDR2 SASEGT. V dropped 2 bases and J dropped 0 bases, with 8 bases sitting between them. The CDR3 is made up of 14 amino acids. CDR3 nucleotides: TGTGCCAGCAGTGAATCGGTCAACTCCTACGAGCAGTACTTC. This sequence encodes CASSESVNSYEQYF.

This clonotype was seen repeatedly, ten times or more. The V gene is TRBV18, the J gene TRBJ1-3; tentatively, D is TRBD1 (5 bases). The germline CDR1 and CDR2 sequences are KGHSH and LQKENI. V was trimmed by 4 bases and J by 0 bases, leaving 16 bases between them. CDR3 length: 17 residues. CDR3 DNA sequence: TGTGCCAGCTCACTGCCCTGGAGGGGATTCTCTGGAAACACCATATATTTT. It encodes CASSLPWRGFSGNTIYF.

This clonotype was observed many times. The J gene is TRBJ2-5, the V gene TRBV7-9; D is uncertain. The germline V and J ends were trimmed by 5 bases and 1 base, with 8 bases remaining between them. This CDR3 spans 13 amino acids. CDR1 and CDR2 from the germline V gene are SEHNR and FQNEAQ (reference sequence). CDR3 nucleotide sequence: TGTGCCAGCAGCCCAAAGCCCCAAGAGACCCAGTACTTC. Encoded protein: CASSPKPQETQYF.

This clonotype has ten or more counts. V is TRBV24-1 and J is TRBJ1-5, with D tentatively TRBD1 (6 bases). The CDR3 runs to 14 residues. Germline V CDR1 and CDR2: KGHDR, SFDVKD. The V and J ends lost 7 bases and 2 bases respectively, with 11 bases between them. CDR3 in DNA: TGTGCCACCAGCGAGCCAGGGGGCAATCAGCCCCAGCATTTT. It is translated as CATSEPGGNQPQHF.

The V gene is TRBV7-9, the J gene TRBJ1-1; D remains ambiguous. The CDR3 length is 16 residues. Germline values: CDR1 SEHNR, CDR2 FQNEAQ (reference sequence). The ends were cut back, 3 bases at V and 3 bases at J, with 17 bases in the middle. The CDR3 DNA is TGTGCCAGCAGCTTCCCTAGGCAGGCTGCCTACACTGAAGCTTTCTTT. Encoded protein: CASSFPRQAAYTEAFF.

With respect to this clonotype: A read error is possible here, since a much larger clone lies one base away. This sequence joins TRBV7-9 and TRBJ2-5, with a possible D match to TRBD2 (6 bases). This CDR3 is built from 14 residues. CDR1 is SEHNR, CDR2 FQNEAQ, per germline (reference sequence). The CDR3 DNA reads as TGTGCCAGCAACTTAGGAAGGGAGGAAGAGACCCAGTACTTC. Encoded protein: CASNLGREEETQYF.

This clonotype has at least ten counts. The rearrangement uses TRBV28 and TRBJ2-7, with no clear D. Germline-derived CDR1 and CDR2 are MDHEN and SYDVKM. CDR3 length: 12 residues. Trimming took 5 bases from V and 2 from J, leaving 7 bases between them. This CDR3 reads CASSPIAYEQYF. CDR3 in DNA: TGTGCCAGCAGTCCTATTGCCTACGAGCAGTACTTC.

The V call is TRBV7-2, the J call TRBJ2-7; D possibly corresponds to TRBD2 (5 bases). V shed 5 bases and J shed 5 bases, with 22 bases lying between them. CDR3 length: 16 residues. Germline values: CDR1 SGHTA, CDR2 FQGNSA. This CDR3 reads CASSVQPGIAGDEQYF. The CDR3 DNA reads TGTGCCAGCAGCGTTCAACCGGGAATCGCTGGGGACGAGCAGTACTTC.

This clonotype was counted ten times or more. The rearrangement links TRBV12-3 or TRBV12-4 to TRBJ1-1; unclear D gene. The CDR3 is 14 amino acids. Between the trimmed V and J ends, which lost 3 bases and 3 bases, there was a span of 11 bases. The CDR3 is CASSLRGGDTEAFF. The CDR3 DNA is TGTGCCAGCAGTTTGAGAGGTGGGGACACTGAAGCTTTCTTT.

This clonotype was found many times. V is TRBV7-2 and J is TRBJ2-1, with TRBD1 identical over 8 bases. From germline, CDR1 is SGHTA and CDR2 FQGNSA. V lost 1 base and J lost 5; bases outside the gene matches: 13. This CDR3 has 18 residues. CDR3 sequence: CASSLVSGGGLGNNEQFF. In DNA form, the CDR3 reads TGTGCCAGCAGCTTAGTCTCAGGGGGCGGACTGGGGAACAATGAGCAGTTCTTC.

Points on this clonotype: Given a much more abundant clone one base away, this may be a read error. This chain joins TRBV28 and TRBJ2-2; a possible D gene is TRBD2 (5 bases). This CDR3 is built from 13 residues. CDR1 MDHEN and CDR2 SYDVKM come from the germline V gene. The CDR3, as DNA: TGTGCCAGCTTTGAGGGTACCACCGGGGAGCTGGTTTTT. As protein: CASFEGTTGELVF.

Many counts were recorded for this clonotype. A junction boundary mismatches the germline segment, possibly from a read error. The CDR3, as DNA: TGTGCCAGCAGAGAAGGATTCACAACTAATGAAAAACTGTTTTTT. As protein: CASREGFTTNEKLFF. The chain combines TRBV2 with TRBJ1-4; D gene unclear. Germline CDR1 SNHLY, CDR2 FYNNEI. This CDR3 is built from 15 residues.

This clonotype was recorded many times. The V and J genes are TRBV5-6 and TRBJ2-7; TRBD2 matches at 11 bases. Unmatched junction bases numbered 11, after V lost 2 bases and J lost 4 bases. The CDR3 loop spans 17 amino acids. In germline, CDR1 is SGHDT, CDR2 YYEEEE. The CDR3 region is CASSFQIPGLAEYEQYF. In DNA form, the CDR3 reads TGTGCCAGCAGCTTTCAGATTCCGGGACTAGCGGAGTACGAGCAGTACTTC. The full variable domain, in which reference TRBV5-6 and TRBJ2-7 provide the parts outside the CDR3, is DAGVTQSPTHLIKTRGQQVTLRCSPKSGHDTVSWYQQALGQGPQFIFQYYEEEERQRGNFPDRFSGHQFPNYSSELNVNALLLGDSALYLCASSFQIPGLAEYEQYFGPGTRLTVT.

Ten or more counts support this clonotype. The chain couples TRBV7-2 to TRBJ2-1; 9 positions agree with TRBD2. The germline V gene encodes CDR1 SGHTA and CDR2 FQGNSA. CDR3 size: 16 residues. Losses at the gene ends were 5 bases for V and 4 bases for J; bases not matched to a gene: 9. The CDR3 reads CASSPQGGGGYNEQFF. The CDR3 region has the DNA TGTGCCAGCAGCCCACAGGGCGGGGGGGGTTACAATGAGCAGTTCTTC.

In its sample, this clonotype was seen many times. J is TRBJ1-1 and V is TRBV28; possible D gene TRBD1, 5 bases. The CDR3 runs 12 residues. CDR1 and CDR2 (germline): MDHEN, SYDVKM. V lost 5 bases and J 4 bases, leaving 8 bases between the germline ends. As DNA, the CDR3 is TGTGCCAGCAGTCAGGGTTCCACTGAAGCTTTCTTT. Protein sequence: CASSQGSTEAFF.